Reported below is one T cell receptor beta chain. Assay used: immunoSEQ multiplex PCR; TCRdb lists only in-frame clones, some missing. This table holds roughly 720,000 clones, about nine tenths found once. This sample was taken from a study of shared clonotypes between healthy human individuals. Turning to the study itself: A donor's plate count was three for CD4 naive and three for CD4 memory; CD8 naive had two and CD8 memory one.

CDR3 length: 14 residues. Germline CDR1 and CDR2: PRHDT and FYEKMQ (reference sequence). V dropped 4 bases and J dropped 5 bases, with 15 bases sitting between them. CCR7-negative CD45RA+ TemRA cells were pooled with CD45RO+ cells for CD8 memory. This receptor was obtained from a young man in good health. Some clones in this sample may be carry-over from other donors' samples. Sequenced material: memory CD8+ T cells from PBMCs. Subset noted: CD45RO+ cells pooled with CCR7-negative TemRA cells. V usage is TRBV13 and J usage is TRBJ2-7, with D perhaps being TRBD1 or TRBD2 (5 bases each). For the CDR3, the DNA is TGTGCCAGCAGCTCCGGGACCTCGAGGGACGAGCAGTACTTC. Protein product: CASSSGTSRDEQYF.